Listed here are 23 T cell receptor beta chains from one sample, sequenced in a study of blood T cells in healthy people across ages. A J-beta primer mix and a sample-barcoded 5' primer were used in a second PCR of about 7 to 12 cycles. MiXCR, run by TCRdb on the 5' RACE reads, gives a single entry per CDR3 protein. The sample has about 650,000 distinct CDR3 sequences; roughly 30% are singletons. The sequencing sample was made of blood. The receptors originated from a woman of 80 years or more in good health.

This chain links TRBV9 with TRBJ2-2; D remains ambiguous. The CDR3 spans 12 residues. CDR1 is SGDLS, CDR2 YYNGEE, per germline. Trimming shortened V by 0 bases and J by 4 bases, and 1 base separated the two germline ends. The CDR3 sequence: CASSVATGELFF. CDR3 in DNA: TGTGCCAGCAGCGTAGCCACCGGGGAGCTGTTTTTT.

The CDR3 region is CSARHVEAFF. In nucleotides, the CDR3 is TGCAGTGCTAGGCATGTTGAAGCTTTCTTT. The genes are TRBV20-1 and TRBJ1-1; D call uncertain. There are 10 residues in the CDR3. Trimming shortened V by 3 bases and J by 7 bases, and 6 bases separated the two germline ends. Per germline, CDR1 DFQATT and CDR2 SNEGSKA (reference sequence).

This clonotype has just one count. A much larger clone differs by one base, so this may be a read error. The chain joins TRBV7-6 to TRBJ2-7; D might be TRBD1 or TRBD2, each matching 5 bases. CDR3 length equals 12 residues. Trimming took 1 base from V and 7 from J, leaving 8 bases between them. CDR1 and CDR2 (germline): SGHVS, FNYEAQ. For the CDR3, the DNA is TGTGCCAGCAGCTTAGGGGGGATTGAGCAGTACTTC. This translates into CASSLGGIEQYF.

This clonotype showed up many times. The V call is TRBV6-1, the J call TRBJ2-7; no definite D call. Germline assignment: CDR1 MNHNS and CDR2 SASEGT. V was cut by 4 bases and J by 2 bases, with 9 bases left in between. This CDR3 region has 13 residues. The DNA for the CDR3 is TGTGCCAGCAGTGTCCCCCCGACCTACGAGCAGTACTTC. This translates into CASSVPPTYEQYF.

This chain uses TRBV29-1 with TRBJ1-1; D might be TRBD1 (6 bases). The CDR3 consists of 14 residues. Trimming cost V 6 bases and J 3 bases, with 17 bases left between them. CDR1 and CDR2 from the germline V gene are SQVTM and ANQGSEA. The chain's CDR3 is CSVERGRVDTEAFF. The DNA of the CDR3 is TGCAGCGTCGAACGGGGGCGCGTTGACACTGAAGCTTTCTTT.

This clonotype was recorded at least ten times. The junction departs from the called germline gene at one end, perhaps through a read error. The genes are TRBV7-3 and TRBJ2-3; D is uncertain. Germline V gene sequence: CDR1 SGHTA, CDR2 FQGTGA. This CDR3 contains 12 residues. The CDR3 nucleotides read TGTGCCAGCAGCCTAACGGGCCTAGATCAGTATTTT. Its translation is CASSLTGLDQYF.

This clonotype was seen at least ten times. CDR3 DNA: TGCGCCAGCAGCTCTTCTAATGGGGGCTCCTACAATGAGCAGTTCTTC. Translated: CASSSSNGGSYNEQFF. The chain employs TRBV5-1 and TRBJ2-1; D may correspond to TRBD1 or TRBD2 (5 bases each). The CDR3 is made up of 16 amino acids. Germline V gives CDR1 SGHRS, CDR2 YFSETQ. Trimming pared 3 bases from V and 0 bases from J, leaving 13 bases between.

This clonotype occurred many times. The V gene is TRBV3-1, the J gene TRBJ2-1, with no clear D. V lost 9 bases to trimming and J lost 8 bases, with 14 bases between them. CDR3 length: 12 residues. Per germline, CDR1 LGHDT and CDR2 YNNKEL (reference sequence). In DNA form, the CDR3 reads TGTGCCAGATTACCCCACCCCCATGAGCAGTTCTTC. This sequence encodes CARLPHPHEQFF.

This clonotype was recorded many times. The chain recombines TRBV11-2 with TRBJ2-1; 8 bases are a match to TRBD2. V gave up 6 bases and J gave up 0 bases; unmatched junction bases: 7. Per germline, CDR1 SGHAT and CDR2 FQNNGV. The CDR3 loop spans 16 amino acids. This CDR3 reads CASRKSGGSSYNEQFF. The DNA of the CDR3 is TGTGCCAGCAGAAAAAGCGGGGGCAGCTCCTACAATGAGCAGTTCTTC.

This clonotype was detected ten times or more. The chain employs TRBV7-8 and TRBJ1-1; D is undetermined. V was clipped by 0 bases and J by 6 bases, with 8 bases between them. There are 13 residues in the CDR3. Germline CDR1 reads SGHVS; CDR2 reads FQNEAQ. CDR3 in DNA: TGTGCCAGCAGCTTAGCAGTTGCCGCTGAAGCTTTCTTT. This codes for CASSLAVAAEAFF.

This clonotype was seen repeatedly, ten times or more. J is TRBJ1-2 and V is TRBV20-1, with a tentative D call TRBD1 (6 bases). Germline CDR1 and CDR2: DFQATT and SNEGSKA (reference sequence). The ends were cut back, 6 bases at V and 6 bases at J, with 14 bases in the middle. CDR3 length: 12 amino acids. The CDR3 here is CSAYTGRDGYTF. In DNA form, the CDR3 reads TGCAGTGCATATACAGGGAGGGATGGCTACACCTTC.

This clonotype occurred a few times. The chain links TRBV6-1 to TRBJ1-4; a weak D match, TRBD1 (6 bases). The germline CDR1 and CDR2 sequences are MNHNS and SASEGT. The ends were cut back, 4 bases at V and 6 bases at J, with 12 bases in the middle. CDR3 length: 14 residues. The CDR3 protein is CASSAWTEDEKLFF. CDR3 sequence (DNA): TGTGCCAGCAGTGCCTGGACAGAAGATGAAAAACTGTTTTTT.

About this clonotype: A single base separates this from a much larger clone, so it may be a read error. The J gene is TRBJ2-7, the V gene TRBV29-1; D possibly corresponds to TRBD2 (7 bases). V dropped 6 bases and J dropped 7 bases, with 28 bases sitting between them. Germline loops: CDR1 SQVTM, CDR2 ANQGSEA. The CDR3 spans 16 residues. CDR3 bases: TGCAGCGTACGACAACGGGGGGCTATCTCCTACAATGAGCAGTACTTC. Amino acids: CSVRQRGAISYNEQYF.

A word on this clonotype: Just one base apart from a much larger clone, this may be a read error. The chain employs TRBV7-9 and TRBJ2-4; tentatively, D is TRBD1 (6 bases). The CDR3 is 13 amino acids. The ends were cut back, 10 bases at V and 3 bases at J, with 13 bases in the middle. Germline CDR1 reads SEHNR; CDR2 reads FQNEAQ (reference sequence). For the CDR3, the DNA is TGTGCCACAGGGACAATGGGCAAAAACATTCAGTACTTC. As protein: CATGTMGKNIQYF.

This clonotype occurred many times. The chain links TRBV7-2 to TRBJ2-4, with D possibly being TRBD1 (5 bases). The CDR3 length is 15 residues. The germline V and J ends were trimmed by 2 bases and 0 bases, with 8 bases remaining between them. Germline V CDR1 and CDR2: SGHTA, FQGNSA. CDR3 residues: CASSLQGQAKNIQYF. In DNA form, the CDR3 reads TGTGCCAGCAGCTTACAGGGCCAAGCCAAAAACATTCAGTACTTC.

The rearrangement links TRBV20-1 to TRBJ2-5, with TRBD2 matching over 15 bases. The CDR3 sequence is 17 residues long. V was clipped by 1 base and J by 5 bases; unmatched bases: 8. Germline-derived CDR1 and CDR2 are DFQATT and SNEGSKA (reference sequence). CDR3 nucleotide sequence: TGCAGTGCTAGAGTCGGACTAGCGGGGGGGCCAGGGGAGACCCAGTACTTC. Its translation: CSARVGLAGGPGETQYF.

This clonotype was detected once. The CDR3 DNA is TGTGCCAGCACCATCCATAGCGGGGCGAGCACAGATATGCAATATTTT. Amino acids: CASTIHSGASTDMQYF. This rearrangement joins TRBV12-3 or TRBV12-4 to TRBJ2-3; TRBD2 aligns across 8 bases. The junction had 24 bases not matched to a gene; V was cut back by 7 bases and J by 15 bases. There are 16 residues in the CDR3.

The chain couples TRBV28 to TRBJ1-1; D may be TRBD1 (5 bases). V was cut by 6 bases and J by 9 bases, with 23 bases left in between. This CDR3 comprises 15 residues. Germline CDR1 and CDR2: MDHEN and SYDVKM. The CDR3 here is CASSPNRLGFSKAFF. The CDR3 DNA reads as TGTGCCAGCAGCCCGAACAGGTTGGGGTTCTCTAAAGCTTTCTTT.

This clonotype was detected only a few times. The gene calls are TRBV30 and TRBJ2-7, with 13 bases matching TRBD2. The V and J ends lost 3 bases and 2 bases, in that order; junction bases with no gene match: 4. CDR3 length: 15 residues. The germline gives CDR1 GTSNPN, CDR2 SVGIG (reference sequence). This CDR3 reads CAWSTLAGGPYEQYF. The CDR3 DNA reads as TGTGCCTGGAGCACACTAGCGGGGGGGCCCTACGAGCAGTACTTC.

There are many counts of this clonotype. V gene TRBV10-3 combines with J gene TRBJ1-2, with TRBD1 as a possible D gene (6 bases). The CDR3 sequence is 11 residues long. CDR1 and CDR2 (germline): ENHRY, SYGVKD. Trimming removed 8 bases at V and 2 bases at J, with 6 bases between. CDR3 DNA: TGTGCCATCGGACAGAACTATGGCTACACCTTC. It is translated as CAIGQNYGYTF.

This clonotype has ten or more counts. The chain links TRBV7-8 to TRBJ2-3, with 8 bases that match TRBD1. This CDR3 is built from 17 residues. V gave up 5 bases and J gave up 3 bases; unmatched junction bases: 13. Germline V CDR1 and CDR2: SGHVS, FQNEAQ. CDR3 sequence reads: CASSRVDRGRRTDTQYF. CDR3 sequence (DNA): TGTGCCAGCAGCCGCGTTGACAGGGGTCGAAGGACAGATACGCAGTATTTT.

There are a few counts of this clonotype. This clone may be a read error of a much larger clone one base away. The chain has TRBV20-1 and TRBJ1-5, with D tentatively TRBD1 (6 bases). The germline V gene has CDR1 DFQATT and CDR2 SNEGSKA (reference sequence). V was cut by 3 bases and J by 3 bases, with 12 bases left in between. The CDR3 extends over 14 amino acids. CDR3 residues: CSASTGYNNQPQHF. In nucleotides, the CDR3 is TGCAGTGCTAGTACAGGGTATAACAATCAGCCCCAGCATTTT.

This clonotype was seen at least ten times. This sequence joins TRBV5-1 and TRBJ2-7, with TRBD1 matching 9 bases. V lost 4 bases, J lost 3 bases, and 5 bases stayed unmatched. Germline-derived CDR1 and CDR2 are SGHRS and YFSETQ. The CDR3 sequence is 14 residues long. CDR3 amino acids: CASSGQGNGYEQYF. The CDR3 DNA reads as TGCGCCAGCAGCGGACAGGGGAACGGCTACGAGCAGTACTTC. The full variable domain, rest sourced from reference TRBV5-1 and TRBJ2-7, is KAGVTQTPRYLIKTRGQQVTLSCSPISGHRSVSWYQQTPGQGLQFLFEYFSETQRNKGNFPGRFSGRQFSNSRSEMNVSTLELGDSALYLCASSGQGNGYEQYFGPGTRLTVT.